Below, one TCR beta chain is given with its context. This clone was counted a single time. Its antigen remains undetermined. Within one base of it there is no much larger clone, and no base qualities were kept. The data were obtained in a study of blood T cell repertoires in COVID-19 (dated by TCRdb to the early 2020s). With respect to the entire study: Samples covering the acute and convalescent phases of COVID-19 were provided by collaborators in the United States, Italy and Spain. The material from the prospective study consisted of cDNA or gDNA derived from T cells, B-cell-depleted T cells, or PBMCs. Subjects who had been exposed to COVID-19, were actively infected with it, or had recovered from it provided the deeply sampled blood TCRbeta repertoires that made up the dataset. A freely available public database, intended as a resource for researchers studying the immune response to SARS-CoV-2, is where the repertoires were released. Samples came from the ongoing ImmuneRACE study (first 160 participants) plus 1,254 subjects from 6 global collaborators. The sample metadata nearly always contained a de-identified subject ID, COVID-19 status, age in years and sex. Where HLA class I and class II types were available, the types were taken from metadata supplied by the sample provider, not from assay-based typing.

The immunoSEQ Assay, a bias-controlled multiplex PCR, was used to amplify TCRbeta CDR3 regions from genomic DNA. Per the original workflow: Nucleated cell counts per sample were estimated from amplification of reference gene primers within the assay. Sequence reads were collapsed and filtered to measure the absolute abundance of every unique TCRbeta CDR3 rearrangement. For each sample, productive Simpson clonality was calculated as the square root of Simpson's diversity index across productive rearrangements. Held by TCRdb, this immuneACCESS table contains in-frame sequences only and omits some clones. Under half of the omission traces to an unresolved V gene where checked; the cause of the rest is unknown. V, J and clone size reflect that table, while D and trimming were determined from the DNA. This sample comprises more than 80,000 clones, 70% to 85% of them detected only once. Approximately 23% of the sample is held by the ten biggest clonotypes.

From its cysteine to its phenylalanine, the CDR3 spans 13 amino acids. Only the CDR3 DNA stays, 39 bases, in frame from base 1. CDR1 and CDR2, per the germline V gene, are SNHLY and FYNNEI. Relative to germline, V is missing 7 bases and J is missing 7 bases, with 2 bases of the junction outside any gene match. Study-wide conclusions, independent of this receptor: The amount of clinical and demographic metadata varied by source and participant and was provided uncurated.

Each collaborating institution followed its own protocols to collect whole blood in K2EDTA tubes. For TCRbeta analysis, collaborator samples were shipped as frozen whole blood, as isolated PBMCs, or as DNA extracted from either sample type. The rearranged segments are TRBV2 and TRBJ2-5; 14 nucleotides in the junction match TRBD2. This sequence was found in a woman aged 60-75 years in a cohort sampled during active or convalescent COVID-19. The specimen was peripheral blood. The CDR3 reads as follows: CASKGTSGGTQYF. The nucleotide sequence reads TGTGCCAGCAAGGGGACTAGCGGGGGGACCCAGTACTTC.